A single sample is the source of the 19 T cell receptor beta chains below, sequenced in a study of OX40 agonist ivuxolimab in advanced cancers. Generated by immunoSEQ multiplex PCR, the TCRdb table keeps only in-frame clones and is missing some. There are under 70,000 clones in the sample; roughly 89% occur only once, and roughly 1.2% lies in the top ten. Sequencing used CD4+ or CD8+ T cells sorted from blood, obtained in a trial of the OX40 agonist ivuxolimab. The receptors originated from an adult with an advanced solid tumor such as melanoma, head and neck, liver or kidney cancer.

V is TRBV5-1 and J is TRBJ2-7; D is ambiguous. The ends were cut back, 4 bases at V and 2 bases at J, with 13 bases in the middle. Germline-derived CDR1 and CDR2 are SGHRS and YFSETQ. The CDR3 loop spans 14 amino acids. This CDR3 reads CASSPSQYTYEQYF. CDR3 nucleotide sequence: TGCGCCAGCAGCCCCTCGCAATATACCTACGAGCAGTACTTC.

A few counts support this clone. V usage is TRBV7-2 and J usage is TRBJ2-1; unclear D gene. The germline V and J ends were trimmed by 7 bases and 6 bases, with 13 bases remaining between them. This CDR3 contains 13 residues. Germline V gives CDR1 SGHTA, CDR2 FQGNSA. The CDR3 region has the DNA TGTGCCAGCACCTCCGGACGGCGCAATGAGCAGTTCTTC. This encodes CASTSGRRNEQFF.

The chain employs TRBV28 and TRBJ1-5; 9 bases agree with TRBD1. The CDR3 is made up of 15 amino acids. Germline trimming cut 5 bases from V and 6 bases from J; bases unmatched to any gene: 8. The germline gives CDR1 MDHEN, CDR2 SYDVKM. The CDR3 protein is CASSPGQGRGQPQHF. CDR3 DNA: TGTGCCAGCAGTCCGGGACAGGGACGGGGTCAGCCCCAGCATTTT.

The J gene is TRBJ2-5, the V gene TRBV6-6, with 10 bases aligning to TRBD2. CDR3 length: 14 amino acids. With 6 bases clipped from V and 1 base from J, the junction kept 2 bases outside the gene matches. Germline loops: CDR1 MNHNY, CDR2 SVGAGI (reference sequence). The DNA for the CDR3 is TGTGCCAGCAGAATAGCGGGAGGCCAAGAGACCCAGTACTTC. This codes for CASRIAGGQETQYF.

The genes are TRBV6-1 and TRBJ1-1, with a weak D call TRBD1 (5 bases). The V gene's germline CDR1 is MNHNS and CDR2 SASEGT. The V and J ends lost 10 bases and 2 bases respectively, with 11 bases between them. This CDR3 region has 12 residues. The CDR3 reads CATQGPNTEAFF. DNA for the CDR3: TGTGCCACGCAGGGTCCTAACACTGAAGCTTTCTTT.

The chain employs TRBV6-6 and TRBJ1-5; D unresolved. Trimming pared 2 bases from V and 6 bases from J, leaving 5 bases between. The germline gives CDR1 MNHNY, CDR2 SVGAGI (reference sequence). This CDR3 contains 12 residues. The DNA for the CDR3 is TGTGCCAGCAGTTACGTGGGTCAGCCCCAGCATTTT. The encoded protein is CASSYVGQPQHF.

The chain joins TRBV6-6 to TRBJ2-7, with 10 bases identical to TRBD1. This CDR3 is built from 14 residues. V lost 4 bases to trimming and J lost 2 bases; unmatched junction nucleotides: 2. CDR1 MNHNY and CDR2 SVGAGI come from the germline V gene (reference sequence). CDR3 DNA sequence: TGTGCCAGCAGTTGGACAGGGGGGACCTACGAGCAGTACTTC. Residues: CASSWTGGTYEQYF.

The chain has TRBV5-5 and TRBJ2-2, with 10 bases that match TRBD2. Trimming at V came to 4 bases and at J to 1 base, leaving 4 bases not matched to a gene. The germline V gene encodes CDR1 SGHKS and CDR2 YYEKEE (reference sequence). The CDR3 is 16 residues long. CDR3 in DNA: TGTGCCAGCAGCCCGAGGACTAGCGGGAACACCGGGGAGCTGTTTTTT. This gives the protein CASSPRTSGNTGELFF.

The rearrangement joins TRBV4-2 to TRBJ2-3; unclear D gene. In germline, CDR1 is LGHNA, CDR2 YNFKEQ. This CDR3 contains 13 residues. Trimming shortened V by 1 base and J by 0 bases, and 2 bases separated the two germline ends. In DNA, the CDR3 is TGTGCCAGCAGCCAAGGGAGCACAGATACGCAGTATTTT. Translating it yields CASSQGSTDTQYF.

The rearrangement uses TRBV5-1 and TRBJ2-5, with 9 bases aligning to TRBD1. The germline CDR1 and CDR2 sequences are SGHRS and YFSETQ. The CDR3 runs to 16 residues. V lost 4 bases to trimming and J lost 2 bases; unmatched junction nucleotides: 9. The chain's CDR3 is CASSQSLGTGQETQYF. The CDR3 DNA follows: TGCGCCAGCAGCCAGAGCTTAGGGACAGGGCAAGAGACCCAGTACTTC. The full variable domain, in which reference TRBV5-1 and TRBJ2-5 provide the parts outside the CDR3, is KAGVTQTPRYLIKTRGQQVTLSCSPISGHRSVSWYQQTPGQGLQFLFEYFSETQRNKGNFPGRFSGRQFSNSRSEMNVSTLELGDSALYLCASSQSLGTGQETQYFGPGTRLLVL.

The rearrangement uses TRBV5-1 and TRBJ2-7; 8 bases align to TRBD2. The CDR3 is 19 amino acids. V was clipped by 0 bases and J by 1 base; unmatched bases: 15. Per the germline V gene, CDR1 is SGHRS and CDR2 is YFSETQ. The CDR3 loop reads CASSLAAPILAGASYEQYF. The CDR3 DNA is TGCGCCAGCAGCTTGGCAGCCCCTATTCTAGCGGGCGCGTCCTACGAGCAGTACTTC.

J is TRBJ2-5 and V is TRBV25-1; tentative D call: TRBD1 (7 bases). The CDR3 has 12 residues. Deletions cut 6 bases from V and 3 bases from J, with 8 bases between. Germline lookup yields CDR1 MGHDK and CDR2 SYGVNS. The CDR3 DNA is TGTGCCAGCAGCAGGGGGGAAGAGACCCAGTACTTC. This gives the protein CASSRGEETQYF.

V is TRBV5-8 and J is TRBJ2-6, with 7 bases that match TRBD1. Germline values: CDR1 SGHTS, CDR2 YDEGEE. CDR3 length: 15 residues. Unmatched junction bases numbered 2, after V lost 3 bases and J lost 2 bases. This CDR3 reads CASSYDRAGANVLTF. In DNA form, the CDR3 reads TGTGCCAGCAGCTATGACAGGGCTGGGGCCAACGTCCTGACTTTC.

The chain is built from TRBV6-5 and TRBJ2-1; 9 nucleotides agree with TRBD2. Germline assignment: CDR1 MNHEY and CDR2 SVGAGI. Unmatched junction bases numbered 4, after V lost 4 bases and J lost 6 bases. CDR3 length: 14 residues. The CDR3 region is CASSLRTSVNEQFF. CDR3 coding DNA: TGTGCCAGCAGTTTGCGGACTAGCGTCAATGAGCAGTTCTTC.

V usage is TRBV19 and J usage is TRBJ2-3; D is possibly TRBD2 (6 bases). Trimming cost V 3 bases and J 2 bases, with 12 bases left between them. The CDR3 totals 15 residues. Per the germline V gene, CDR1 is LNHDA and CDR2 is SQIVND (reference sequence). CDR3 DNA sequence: TGTGCCAGTAGTATGGAGGGATCCCCCACAGATACGCAGTATTTT. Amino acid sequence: CASSMEGSPTDTQYF.

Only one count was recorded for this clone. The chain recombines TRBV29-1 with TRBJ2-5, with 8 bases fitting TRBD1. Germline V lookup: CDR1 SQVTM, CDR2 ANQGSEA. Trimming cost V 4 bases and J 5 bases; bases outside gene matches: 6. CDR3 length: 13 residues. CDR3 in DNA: TGCAGCGTTGCTGGACAGGGTCAGGAGACCCAGTACTTC. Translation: CSVAGQGQETQYF.

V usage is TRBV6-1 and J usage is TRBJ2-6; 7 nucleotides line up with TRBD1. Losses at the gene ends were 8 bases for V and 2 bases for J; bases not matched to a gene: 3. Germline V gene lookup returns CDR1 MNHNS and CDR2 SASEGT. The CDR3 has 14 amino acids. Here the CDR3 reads CASETGAGANVLTF. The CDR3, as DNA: TGTGCCAGCGAAACAGGGGCTGGGGCCAACGTCCTGACTTTC.

The CDR3 spells CASGRLAGGYEQYF. In DNA form, the CDR3 reads TGTGCCAGCGGACGACTAGCGGGAGGGTACGAGCAGTACTTC. This chain joins TRBV2 and TRBJ2-7; the match to TRBD2 covers 14 bases. CDR1 is SNHLY and CDR2 is FYNNEI in the germline V gene. Trimming took 8 bases from V and 4 from J; bases not matched to a gene: 4. CDR3 length equals 14 residues.

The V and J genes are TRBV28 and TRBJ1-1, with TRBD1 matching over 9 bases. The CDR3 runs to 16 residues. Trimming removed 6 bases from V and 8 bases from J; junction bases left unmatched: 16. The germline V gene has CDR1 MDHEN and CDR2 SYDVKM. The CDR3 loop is CASSPAGTGRAAEAFF. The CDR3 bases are TGTGCCAGCAGCCCGGCCGGGACAGGGAGAGCCGCGGAAGCTTTCTTT.